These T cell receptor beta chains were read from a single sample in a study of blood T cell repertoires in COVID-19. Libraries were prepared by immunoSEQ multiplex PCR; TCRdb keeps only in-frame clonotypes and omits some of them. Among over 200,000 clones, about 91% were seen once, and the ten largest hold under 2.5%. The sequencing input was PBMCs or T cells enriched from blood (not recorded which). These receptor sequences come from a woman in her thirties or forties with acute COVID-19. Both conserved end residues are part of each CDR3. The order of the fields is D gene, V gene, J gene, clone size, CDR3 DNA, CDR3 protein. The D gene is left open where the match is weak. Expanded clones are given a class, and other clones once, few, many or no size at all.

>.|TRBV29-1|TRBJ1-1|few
TGCAGCGGCGCCAGGAGGGGAGTGACTGAAGCTTTCTTT
CSGARRGVTEAFF
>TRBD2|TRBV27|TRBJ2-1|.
TGTGCCAGCACCAAAGACGGGACTAGCAGTACTGGGTCCTACAATGAGCAGTTCTTC
CASTKDGTSSTGSYNEQFF
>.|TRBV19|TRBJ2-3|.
TGTGCCAGTAGTCCGACAGCTAGCACAGATACGCAGTATTTT
CASSPTASTDTQYF
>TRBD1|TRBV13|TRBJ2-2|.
TGTGCCAGCAGCTACGGACAGGTCTGGACCGGGGAGCTGTTTTTT
CASSYGQVWTGELFF
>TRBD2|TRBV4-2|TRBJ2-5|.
TGTGCCAGCAGCCAGTGGCGGGGGGGACAAGAGACCCAGTACTTC
CASSQWRGGQETQYF
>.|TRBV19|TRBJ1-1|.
TGTGCCAGTAGTATTCCCAACGACATCGTCTGGGCTTTCTTT
CASSIPNDIVWAFF
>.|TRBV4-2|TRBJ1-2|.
TGTGCCAGCAGCCAATTCGGACAGACCAATAACTATGGCTACACCTTC
CASSQFGQTNNYGYTF
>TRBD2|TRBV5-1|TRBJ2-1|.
TGCGCCAGCAGCTTTAGCGGGGGGCCCGTTGAGCAGTTCTTC
CASSFSGGPVEQFF
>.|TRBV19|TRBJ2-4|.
TGTGCCAGTAGTATAGCAGGACTCAAAAACATTCAGTACTTC
CASSIAGLKNIQYF
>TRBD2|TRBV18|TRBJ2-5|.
TGTGCCAGCTCAACAGTCGTAACGGCGGGAGTGGAGGAGACCCAGTACTTC
CASSTVVTAGVEETQYF
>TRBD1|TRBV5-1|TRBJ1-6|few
TGCGCCAGCAGCTTGGCCGTCGGCCAGGGGGCGAGTTCACCCCTCCACTTT
CASSLAVGQGASSPLHF
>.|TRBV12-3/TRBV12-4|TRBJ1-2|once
TGTGCCAGCAGTTTCGGGGGGACCTATGGCTACACCTTC
CASSFGGTYGYTF
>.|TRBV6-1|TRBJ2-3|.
TGTGCCAGCAGTGTCTCGAGTGGGGCGAGCACAGATACGCAGTATTTT
CASSVSSGASTDTQYF